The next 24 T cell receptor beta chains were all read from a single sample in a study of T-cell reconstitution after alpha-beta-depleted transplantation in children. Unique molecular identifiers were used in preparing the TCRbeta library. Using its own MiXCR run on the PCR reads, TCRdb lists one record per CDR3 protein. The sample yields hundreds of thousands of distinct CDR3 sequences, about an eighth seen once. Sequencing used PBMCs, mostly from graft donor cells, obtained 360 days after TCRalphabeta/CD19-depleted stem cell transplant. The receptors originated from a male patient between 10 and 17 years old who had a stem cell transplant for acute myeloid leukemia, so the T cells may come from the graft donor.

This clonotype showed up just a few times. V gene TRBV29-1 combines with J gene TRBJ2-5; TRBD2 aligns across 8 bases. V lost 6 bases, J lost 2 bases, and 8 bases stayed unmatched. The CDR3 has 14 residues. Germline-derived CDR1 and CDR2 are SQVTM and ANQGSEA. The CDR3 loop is CSVRGDKFQETQYF. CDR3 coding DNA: TGCAGCGTGCGGGGGGACAAGTTTCAAGAGACCCAGTACTTC.

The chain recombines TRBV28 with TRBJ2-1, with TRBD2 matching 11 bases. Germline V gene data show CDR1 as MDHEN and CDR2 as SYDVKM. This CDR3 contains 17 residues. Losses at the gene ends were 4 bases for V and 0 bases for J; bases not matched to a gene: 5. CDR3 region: CASSSTSGSHSYNEQFF. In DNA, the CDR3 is TGTGCCAGCAGTTCTACTAGCGGGAGCCACTCCTACAATGAGCAGTTCTTC.

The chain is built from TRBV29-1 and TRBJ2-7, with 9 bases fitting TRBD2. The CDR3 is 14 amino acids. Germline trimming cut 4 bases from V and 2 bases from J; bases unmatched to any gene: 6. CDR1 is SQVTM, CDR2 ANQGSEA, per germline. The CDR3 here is CSVGVAGGPYEQYF. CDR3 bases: TGCAGCGTTGGAGTCGCGGGAGGGCCCTACGAGCAGTACTTC.

The CDR3 region has the DNA TGCGCCAGCAGCTGGCGGGGACAGACCTACTCCTACGAGCAGTACTTC. Translation gives CASSWRGQTYSYEQYF. The V and J genes are TRBV5-1 and TRBJ2-7; the D gene is possibly TRBD1 (7 bases). There are 16 residues in the CDR3. Trimming left V 3 bases short and J 0 bases short, with 16 bases between. Germline assignment: CDR1 SGHRS and CDR2 YFSETQ.

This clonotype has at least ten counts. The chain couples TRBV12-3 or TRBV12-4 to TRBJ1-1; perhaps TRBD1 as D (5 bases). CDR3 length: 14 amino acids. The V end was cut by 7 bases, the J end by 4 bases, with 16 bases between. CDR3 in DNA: TGTGCCAGCACCATGAGTCCGGGGGTCACTGAAGCTTTCTTT. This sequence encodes CASTMSPGVTEAFF.

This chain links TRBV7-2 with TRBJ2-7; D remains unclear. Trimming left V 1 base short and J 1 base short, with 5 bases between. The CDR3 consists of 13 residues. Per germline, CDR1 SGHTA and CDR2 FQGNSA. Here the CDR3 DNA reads TGTGCCAGCAGCTTAGTCAAGTCCTACGAGCAGTACTTC. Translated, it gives CASSLVKSYEQYF.

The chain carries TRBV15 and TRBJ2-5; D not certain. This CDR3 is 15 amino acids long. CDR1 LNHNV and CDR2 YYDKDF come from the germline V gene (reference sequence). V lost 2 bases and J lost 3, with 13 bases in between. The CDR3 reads CATSRLPWTEETQYF. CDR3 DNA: TGTGCCACCAGCAGACTACCGTGGACGGAAGAGACCCAGTACTTC.

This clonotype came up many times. The CDR3 here is CASSGTAYNEQFF. The CDR3 DNA is TGTGCCAGTAGTGGGACTGCGTACAATGAGCAGTTCTTC. The chain carries TRBV6-2 or TRBV6-3 and TRBJ2-1; the D gene is possibly TRBD2 (6 bases). In germline, CDR1 is MNHEY, CDR2 SVGEGT. Trimming removed 9 bases from V and 4 bases from J, with 13 bases in between. The CDR3 totals 13 residues.

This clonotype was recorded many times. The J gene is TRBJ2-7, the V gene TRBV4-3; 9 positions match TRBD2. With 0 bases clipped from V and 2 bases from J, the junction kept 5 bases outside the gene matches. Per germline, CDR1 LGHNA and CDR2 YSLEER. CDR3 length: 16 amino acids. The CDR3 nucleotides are TGCGCCAGCAGCCAAGAGAGGCTAGCGGGACCCTACGAGCAGTACTTC. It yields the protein CASSQERLAGPYEQYF.

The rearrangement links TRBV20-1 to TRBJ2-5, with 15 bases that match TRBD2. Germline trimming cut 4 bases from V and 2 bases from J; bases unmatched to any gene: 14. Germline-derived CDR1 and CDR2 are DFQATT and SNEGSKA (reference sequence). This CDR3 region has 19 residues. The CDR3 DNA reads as TGCAGTGCTACCTCGTCTGGACTAGCGGGAGGGCCGAGGCAAGAGACCCAGTACTTC. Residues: CSATSSGLAGGPRQETQYF.

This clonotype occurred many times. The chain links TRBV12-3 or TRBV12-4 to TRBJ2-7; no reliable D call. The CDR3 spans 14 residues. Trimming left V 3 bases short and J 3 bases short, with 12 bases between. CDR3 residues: CASSFAGAYYEQYF. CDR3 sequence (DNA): TGTGCCAGCAGTTTCGCAGGAGCCTACTACGAGCAGTACTTC.

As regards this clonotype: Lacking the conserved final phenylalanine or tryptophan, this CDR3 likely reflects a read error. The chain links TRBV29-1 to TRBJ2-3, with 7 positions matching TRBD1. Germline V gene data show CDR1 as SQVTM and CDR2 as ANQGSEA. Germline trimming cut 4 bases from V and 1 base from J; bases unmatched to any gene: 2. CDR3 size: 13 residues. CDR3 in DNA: TGCAGCGTTGCTAGGGGGCGCACAGATACGCAGTATTCA. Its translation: CSVARGRTDTQYS.

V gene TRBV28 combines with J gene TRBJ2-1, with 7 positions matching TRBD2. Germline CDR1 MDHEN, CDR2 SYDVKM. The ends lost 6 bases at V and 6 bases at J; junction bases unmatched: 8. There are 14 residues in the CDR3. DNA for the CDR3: TGTGCCAGCAGCCGAACTAGCGTTGTCAATGAGCAGTTCTTC. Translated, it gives CASSRTSVVNEQFF.

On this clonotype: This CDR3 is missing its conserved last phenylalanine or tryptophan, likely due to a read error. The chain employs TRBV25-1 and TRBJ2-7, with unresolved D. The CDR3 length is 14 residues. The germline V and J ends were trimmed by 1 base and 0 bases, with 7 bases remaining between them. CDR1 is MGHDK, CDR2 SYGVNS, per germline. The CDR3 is CASSEWSNSYEQYL. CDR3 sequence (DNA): TGTGCCAGCAGTGAATGGAGCAACTCCTACGAGCAGTACCTC.

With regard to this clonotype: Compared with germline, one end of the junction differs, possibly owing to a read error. Here the CDR3 reads CCARDHGGGGAYNEQFF. Here the CDR3 DNA reads TGCTGTGCTAGAGATCACGGAGGAGGGGGCGCCTACAATGAGCAGTTCTTC. V and J are TRBV20-1 and TRBJ2-1, with D tentatively TRBD1 (7 bases). CDR3 length: 17 residues. The germline gives CDR1 DFQATT, CDR2 SNEGSKA (reference sequence).

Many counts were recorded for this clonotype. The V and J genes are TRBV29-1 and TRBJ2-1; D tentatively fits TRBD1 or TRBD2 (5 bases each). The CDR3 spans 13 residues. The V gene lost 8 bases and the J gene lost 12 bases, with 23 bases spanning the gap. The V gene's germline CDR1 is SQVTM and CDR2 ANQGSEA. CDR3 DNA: TGCAGCTCCGCAGGGACCACCCTCGCGGGGCAGTTCTTC. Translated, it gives CSSAGTTLAGQFF.

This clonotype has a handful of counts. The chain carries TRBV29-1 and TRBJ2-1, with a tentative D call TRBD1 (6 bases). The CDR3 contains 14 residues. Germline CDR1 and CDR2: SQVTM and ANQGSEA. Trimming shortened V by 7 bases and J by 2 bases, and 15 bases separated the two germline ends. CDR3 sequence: CSEAQWTAYNEQFF. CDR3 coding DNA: TGCAGCGAAGCTCAATGGACAGCCTACAATGAGCAGTTCTTC.

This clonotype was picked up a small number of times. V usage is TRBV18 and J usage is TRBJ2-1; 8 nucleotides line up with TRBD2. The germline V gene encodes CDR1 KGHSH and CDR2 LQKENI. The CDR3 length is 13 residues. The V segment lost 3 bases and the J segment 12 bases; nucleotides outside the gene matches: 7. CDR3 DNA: TGTGCCAGCTCACCTTCCGGGACTAGTATGCAGTTCTTC. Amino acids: CASSPSGTSMQFF. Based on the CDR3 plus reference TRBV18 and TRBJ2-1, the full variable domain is NAGVMQNPRHLVRRRGQEARLRCSPMKGHSHVYWYRQLPEEGLKFMVYLQKENIIDESGMPKERFSAEFPKEGPSILRIQQVVRGDSAAYFCASSPSGTSMQFFGPGTRLTVL.

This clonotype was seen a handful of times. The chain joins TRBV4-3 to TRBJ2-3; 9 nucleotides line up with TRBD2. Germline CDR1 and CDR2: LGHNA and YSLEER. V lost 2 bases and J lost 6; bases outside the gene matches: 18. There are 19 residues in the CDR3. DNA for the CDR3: TGCGCCAGCAGCCAAATGGGCGTGTCCGGCGGGAGGGTCACGGATACGCAGTATTTT. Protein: CASSQMGVSGGRVTDTQYF.

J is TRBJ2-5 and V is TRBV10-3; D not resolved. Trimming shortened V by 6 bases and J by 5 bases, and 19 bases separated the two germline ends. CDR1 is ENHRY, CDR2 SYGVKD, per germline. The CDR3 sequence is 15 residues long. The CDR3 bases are TGTGCCATCAGGGACCACAATGGGCTGGGCGAGACCCAGTACTTC. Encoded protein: CAIRDHNGLGETQYF.

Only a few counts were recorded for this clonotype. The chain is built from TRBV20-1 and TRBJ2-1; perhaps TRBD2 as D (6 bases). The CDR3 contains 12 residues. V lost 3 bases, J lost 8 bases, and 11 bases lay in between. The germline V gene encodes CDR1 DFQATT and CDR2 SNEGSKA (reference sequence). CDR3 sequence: CSASGSIDEQFF. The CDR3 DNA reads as TGCAGTGCTAGCGGGAGTATCGATGAGCAGTTCTTC.

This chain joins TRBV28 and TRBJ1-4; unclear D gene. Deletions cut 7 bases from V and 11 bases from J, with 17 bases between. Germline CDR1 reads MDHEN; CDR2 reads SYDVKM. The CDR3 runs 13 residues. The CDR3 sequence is CASIRGLSGKLFF. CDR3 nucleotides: TGTGCCAGCATCCGGGGTCTGTCGGGGAAACTGTTTTTT.

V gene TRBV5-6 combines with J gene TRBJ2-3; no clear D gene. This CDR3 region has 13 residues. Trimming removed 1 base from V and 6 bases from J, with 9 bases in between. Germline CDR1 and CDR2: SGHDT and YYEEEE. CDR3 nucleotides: TGTGCCAGCAGCTTGATGCTTGGGGATACGCAGTATTTT. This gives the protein CASSLMLGDTQYF.

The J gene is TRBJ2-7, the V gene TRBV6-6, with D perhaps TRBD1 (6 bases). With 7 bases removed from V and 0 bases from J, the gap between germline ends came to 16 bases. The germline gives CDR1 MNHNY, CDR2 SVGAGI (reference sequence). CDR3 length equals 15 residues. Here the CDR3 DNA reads TGTGCCAGCACCCAATTGAGGGGGAGCTCCTACGAGCAGTACTTC. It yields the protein CASTQLRGSSYEQYF.